This T cell receptor (beta chain) was sequenced for a study of CD8 T cells in Susac syndrome. General study points: Acknowledgment was made by the study that its TCR sequencing and HLA analysis involved a relatively small number of individuals.

About this clonotype: Its specificity is unknown.

TCR beta from blood CD8+ and CD4+ T cells was sequenced. The RNA, about 0.5 to 1 ug, was put through reverse transcription using random hexamers. Amplification of TCR beta CDR3 by immunoSEQ multiplex PCR spanned 54 Vbeta and 13 Jbeta. TCRdb itself ran the immunoSEQ multiplex PCR reads through MiXCR, one entry per CDR3 protein. The profile shows approximately 150,000 distinct CDR3 sequences, 85% to 95% of them singletons. This TCR was recovered from a human donor with multiple sclerosis. Material for sequencing was CD4+ T cells from PBMCs.

The CDR3 nucleotides are TGTGCCGGCCGCGCGGGGGCCAACAATGAGCAGTTCTTC. Protein product: CAGRAGANNEQFF. The chain employs TRBV6-2 or TRBV6-3 and TRBJ2-1, with a possible D match to TRBD2 (7 bases). V lost 11 bases and J 5 bases, leaving 16 bases between the germline ends. The CDR3 runs to 13 residues. Germline CDR1 and CDR2: MNHEY and SVGEGT.